Following are 14 T cell receptor gamma chains from one sample sequenced in a study of Vδ1+ human thymocytes. Notes on the study in general: Thymic TRG and TRD repertoires appeared highly polyclonal, with Gaussian CDR3 length distributions.

Extracted RNA was reverse transcribed into cDNA. CDR3 amplicons came from multiplex PCR with pooled V-gene forward and constant-region reverse primers. TCRdb reprocessed the multiplex PCR reads through CATT. Here the sample spans tens of thousands of gamma-chain clones, around 20% being singletons. No antigen has been identified for these receptors. Sample: Vdelta1+ gamma-delta thymocytes from the thymus. Subset described: FACS-sorted CD3+ TCRalphabeta- TCRVdelta1+ TCRVdelta2- thymocytes. The receptors stem from a boy younger than two who had congenital heart surgery.

The chain joins TRGV3 to TRGJP2. Trimming removed 3 bases from V and 10 bases from J; junction bases left unmatched: 17. The CDR3 is 16 residues long. The V gene's germline CDR1 is VTNTFY and CDR2 YDVSTARD (reference sequence). CDR3 bases: TGTGCCACCTGGGACCCCCGTGGTCGAGGGATTTGGATCAAGACGTTT. It yields the protein CATWDPRGRGIWIKTF.

This clone is classed as medium-sized. Other nucleotide sequences from this sample produce the same CDR3. The gene calls are TRGV9 and TRGJ1 or TRGJ2. CDR3 length: 13 amino acids. In germline, CDR1 is GITISATS, CDR2 ISYDGTV (reference sequence). The trim removed 0 bases at V and 4 bases at J, leaving 3 bases unmatched. This CDR3 is CALWEVRYYKKLF. The CDR3 bases are TGTGCCTTGTGGGAGGTGAGGTATTATAAGAAACTCTTT.

This chain connects TRGV9 to TRGJ1 or TRGJ2. Germline CDR1 GITISATS, CDR2 ISYDGTV (reference sequence). The CDR3 extends over 13 amino acids. Trimming cost V 0 bases and J 8 bases; bases outside gene matches: 7. For the CDR3, the DNA is TGTGCCTTGTGGGAGGTGAAGGGTGATAAGAAACTCTTT. Translation gives CALWEVKGDKKLF.

Regarding this clone: Other DNA sequences in the sample encode the same CDR3. The chain is built from TRGV9 and TRGJ1 or TRGJ2. This CDR3 region has 13 residues. Germline assignment: CDR1 GITISATS and CDR2 ISYDGTV (reference sequence). J gave up 4 bases and V 2 bases, and 5 bases lay outside the gene matches. The CDR3 DNA reads TGTGCCTTGTGGGAGGCAACATATTATAAGAAACTCTTT. Protein product: CALWEATYYKKLF.

The chain recombines TRGV2 with TRGJ1 or TRGJ2. V gave up 0 bases and J gave up 7 bases; unmatched junction bases: 12. The CDR3 consists of 15 residues. Looked up from germline, CDR1 is EGSNGY and CDR2 is YDSYNSKV. The chain's CDR3 is CATWDGLSEGYKKLF. CDR3 nucleotides: TGTGCCACCTGGGACGGGCTGTCCGAGGGGTATAAGAAACTCTTT.

This clone was seen only once. The same CDR3 also results from other DNA sequences found in this sample. V is TRGV5 and J is TRGJP2. The CDR3 extends over 15 amino acids. The V and J ends lost 0 bases and 3 bases, in that order; junction bases with no gene match: 4. Germline values: CDR1 VINAFY, CDR2 YDVSNSKD. DNA of the CDR3: TGTGCCACCTGGGACAGGCGCGGTAGTGATTGGATCAAGACGTTT. It encodes CATWDRRGSDWIKTF.

This clone was picked up a small number of times. The chain links TRGV5 to TRGJ1 or TRGJ2. The V segment lost 5 bases and the J segment 6 bases; nucleotides outside the gene matches: 10. Germline values: CDR1 VINAFY, CDR2 YDVSNSKD. CDR3 length: 13 amino acids. In DNA, the CDR3 is TGTGCCACCTGGGCCCTCAACTTTTATAAGAAACTCTTT. Translation gives CATWALNFYKKLF.

Only a few counts were recorded for this clone. The V call is TRGV3, the J call TRGJ1 or TRGJ2. This CDR3 spans 13 amino acids. Germline V gene lookup returns CDR1 VTNTFY and CDR2 YDVSTARD (reference sequence). V lost 2 bases, J lost 3 bases, and 4 bases stayed unmatched. CDR3 amino acids: CATWDIGYYKKLF. In DNA form, the CDR3 reads TGTGCCACCTGGGACATCGGTTATTATAAGAAACTCTTT.

This clone has just a few counts. The identical CDR3 is also encoded by other nucleotide sequences in the sample. The chain couples TRGV9 to TRGJ1 or TRGJ2. V shed 4 bases, J shed 3 bases, and the junction held 6 bases outside the gene matches. Germline V CDR1 and CDR2: GITISATS, ISYDGTV (reference sequence). CDR3 length: 13 amino acids. CDR3 coding DNA: TGTGCCTTGTGGGAAGCCTCTTATTATAAGAAACTCTTT. It yields the protein CALWEASYYKKLF.

This clone was recorded a few times. The chain has TRGV9 and TRGJ1 or TRGJ2. Germline lookup yields CDR1 GITISATS and CDR2 ISYDGTV (reference sequence). V lost 2 bases, J lost 4 bases, and 5 bases stayed unmatched. The CDR3 runs to 13 residues. Here the CDR3 reads CALWEGPYYKKLF. The CDR3 nucleotides read TGTGCCTTGTGGGAGGGGCCATATTATAAGAAACTCTTT.

Only a few counts were recorded for this clone. This chain connects TRGV4 to TRGJ1 or TRGJ2. The CDR3 has 12 amino acids. J was trimmed by 2 bases and V by 5 bases; bases with no gene match: 3. Germline values: CDR1 EGSTGY, CDR2 YDSYTSSV. The CDR3 DNA sequence: TGTGCCACCTGGGCATATTATTATAAGAAACTCTTT. Protein: CATWAYYYKKLF.

V gene TRGV8 combines with J gene TRGJ1 or TRGJ2. This CDR3 region has 13 residues. Germline CDR1 VENAVY, CDR2 YDSYNSRV. V was clipped by 5 bases and J by 7 bases; unmatched bases: 11. CDR3 sequence: CATWGPHGYKKLF. The CDR3, as DNA: TGTGCCACCTGGGGGCCCCATGGGTATAAGAAACTCTTT.

This clone was found a few times. The chain links TRGV3 to TRGJP1. Germline CDR1 VTNTFY, CDR2 YDVSTARD (reference sequence). The J segment lost 1 base and the V segment lost 0 bases, leaving 11 bases of the junction unmatched. The CDR3 sequence is 18 residues long. The CDR3 DNA is TGTGCCACCTGGGACAGGCCGAGGGGCGGTACCACTGGTTGGTTCAAGATATTT. Residues: CATWDRPRGGTTGWFKIF.

As for this clone: The same CDR3 can be traced to other DNA sequences in this sample. J is TRGJ1 or TRGJ2 and V is TRGV4. The CDR3 extends over 13 amino acids. Germline CDR1 reads EGSTGY; CDR2 reads YDSYTSSV. Unmatched junction bases numbered 5, after V lost 3 bases and J lost 3 bases. The CDR3 loop is CATWDPFYYKKLF. The CDR3 DNA reads TGTGCCACCTGGGATCCATTTTATTATAAGAAACTCTTT.